One and the same sample provided the 28 T cell receptor beta chains below, sequenced in a study of beta chain features in type 1 diabetes. Expressed TCRB transcripts were sequenced after all isolated RNA was converted to cDNA. Sequenced by immunoSEQ multiplex PCR; TCRdb stores in-frame clones only, minus some. Among approximately 170,000 clones listed, just over 9% were seen once. The sequenced sample consisted of central memory CD4+ T cells from blood. These receptors were collected from a woman aged 18-29 years in good health.

J is TRBJ2-5 and V is TRBV6-1; a possible D gene is TRBD2 (6 bases). This CDR3 has 13 amino acids. Germline assignment: CDR1 MNHNS and CDR2 SASEGT. Trimming removed 5 bases at V and 4 bases at J, with 11 bases between. This CDR3 is CASSQGLTETQYF. CDR3 in DNA: TGTGCCAGCAGTCAGGGACTCACAGAGACCCAGTACTTC.

The CDR3 spells CASSQSGGSTGQYF. CDR3 sequence (DNA): TGCGCCAGCAGCCAATCGGGGGGCTCTACGGGGCAGTACTTC. The chain joins TRBV4-3 to TRBJ2-7; D is perhaps TRBD2 (7 bases). CDR1 is LGHNA and CDR2 is YSLEER in the germline V gene. V lost 2 bases and J 9 bases, leaving 17 bases between the germline ends. There are 14 residues in the CDR3.

This clone was seen more than once but under ten times. This chain joins TRBV6-6 and TRBJ1-5; D remains unclear. This CDR3 has 14 residues. V lost 4 bases and J 5 bases, leaving 12 bases between the germline ends. Germline V CDR1 and CDR2: MNHNY, SVGAGI (reference sequence). The CDR3 DNA sequence: TGTGCCAGCAGTTCTCAAGGAGGGCATCAGCCCCAGCATTTT. Translation gives CASSSQGGHQPQHF.

This clone was counted a few times. This chain connects TRBV5-4 to TRBJ2-5; D is undetermined. The V gene lost 0 bases and the J gene lost 7 bases, with 10 bases spanning the gap. CDR3 length: 13 residues. Germline CDR1 is SGHNT and CDR2 is YYREEE (reference sequence). CDR3 DNA sequence: TGTGCCAGCAGCTTGGAAGAATCTACGACCCAGTACTTC. Translated: CASSLEESTTQYF.

This clone was detected only a few times. This chain joins TRBV4-3 and TRBJ2-3, with 13 bases matching TRBD2. The V gene's germline CDR1 is LGHNA and CDR2 YSLEER. Trimming at V came to 1 base and at J to 10 bases, leaving 5 bases not matched to a gene. This CDR3 has 15 residues. DNA for the CDR3: TGCGCCAGCAGCCAAGCTGGCACTAGCGGGGGGGCGCAGTATTTT. This sequence encodes CASSQAGTSGGAQYF.

On this clone itself: This CDR3 is also generated by other DNA sequences in the sample. CDR3 bases: TGTGCCAGCAGCTCCACAGGCACAACTAATGAAAAACTGTTTTTT. Translated, it gives CASSSTGTTNEKLFF. This chain links TRBV7-9 with TRBJ1-4; possible D gene TRBD1, 5 bases. The CDR3 is 15 amino acids. Germline V lookup: CDR1 SEHNR, CDR2 FQNEAQ (reference sequence). V lost 4 bases and J lost 0, with 9 bases in between.

The chain couples TRBV14 to TRBJ1-4; 7 positions agree with TRBD1. The CDR3 is 13 residues long. V shed 5 bases, J shed 4 bases, and the junction held 1 base outside the gene matches. CDR1 SGHDN and CDR2 FVKESK come from the germline V gene. CDR3 loop: CASSGQVNEKLFF. CDR3 nucleotide sequence: TGTGCCAGCAGCGGACAGGTTAATGAAAAACTGTTTTTT.

This clone was seen more than once but under ten times. The rearrangement joins TRBV27 to TRBJ2-1; TRBD2 might be the D (6 bases). The V gene's germline CDR1 is MNHEY and CDR2 SMNVEV (reference sequence). The V end was cut by 6 bases, the J end by 8 bases, with 14 bases between. The CDR3 sequence is 13 residues long. CDR3 in amino acids: CASRGLGRYEQFF. CDR3 nucleotide sequence: TGTGCCAGCAGGGGATTAGGGAGGTATGAGCAGTTCTTC.

V and J are TRBV7-9 and TRBJ2-1; TRBD1 matches at 8 bases. CDR1 SEHNR and CDR2 FQNEAQ come from the germline V gene (reference sequence). With V trimmed by 4 bases and J by 13 bases, 6 bases remained unmatched. This CDR3 is 12 amino acids long. The chain's CDR3 is CASSSDRVSQFF. CDR3 DNA: TGTGCCAGCAGCTCGGACAGGGTTTCCCAGTTCTTC.

This rearrangement joins TRBV18 to TRBJ2-3; 7 bases align to TRBD1. The length of the CDR3 is 16 residues. J gave up 3 bases and V 3 bases, and 9 bases lay outside the gene matches. Germline V gene data show CDR1 as KGHSH and CDR2 as LQKENI. The CDR3 here is CASSPDRERSTDTQYF. The CDR3 coding sequence is TGTGCCAGCTCACCCGACAGGGAACGGAGTACAGATACGCAGTATTTT. The whole variable domain, filled in from reference TRBV18 and TRBJ2-3, reads NAGVMQNPRHLVRRRGQEARLRCSPMKGHSHVYWYRQLPEEGLKFMVYLQKENIIDESGMPKERFSAEFPKEGPSILRIQQVVRGDSAAYFCASSPDRERSTDTQYFGPGTRLTVL.

This clone was observed a few times. This sequence joins TRBV5-1 and TRBJ2-2, with D possibly TRBD2 on 6 matching bases. The CDR3 sequence is 15 residues long. V was cut by 4 bases and J by 8 bases, with 18 bases left in between. Per germline, CDR1 SGHRS and CDR2 YFSETQ. CDR3 region: CASSLGTAGAGELFF. Written as DNA, the CDR3 is TGCGCCAGCAGCCTGGGGACTGCCGGAGCGGGGGAGCTGTTTTTT.

This chain connects TRBV2 to TRBJ1-2; D gene ambiguous. Trimming shortened V by 6 bases and J by 2 bases, and 4 bases separated the two germline ends. The length of the CDR3 is 11 residues. Germline-derived CDR1 and CDR2 are SNHLY and FYNNEI. In nucleotides, the CDR3 is TGTGCCAGCAGGCTAAACTATGGCTACACCTTC. Amino acid sequence: CASRLNYGYTF.

This clone was counted only a few times. The V gene is TRBV27, the J gene TRBJ2-3; 8 nucleotides agree with TRBD1. The CDR3 runs to 14 residues. Per germline, CDR1 MNHEY and CDR2 SMNVEV (reference sequence). The trim removed 5 bases at V and 1 base at J, leaving 2 bases unmatched. The CDR3 protein is CASSAGQGTDTQYF. The CDR3 DNA sequence: TGTGCCAGCAGTGCGGGACAGGGCACAGATACGCAGTATTTT.

The CDR3 bases are TGTGCCAGCTCACCACGGGGGGAAGGTCAGCCCCAGCATTTT. Translation gives CASSPRGEGQPQHF. The gene calls are TRBV18 and TRBJ1-5; D possibly corresponds to TRBD1 (5 bases). The V and J ends lost 1 base and 6 bases respectively, with 10 bases between them. Germline V gene lookup returns CDR1 KGHSH and CDR2 LQKENI. The length of the CDR3 is 14 residues.

The chain links TRBV7-3 to TRBJ2-2; D unresolved. Trimming removed 2 bases from V and 2 bases from J, with 6 bases in between. Looked up from germline, CDR1 is SGHTA and CDR2 is FQGTGA. The CDR3 has 14 amino acids. In nucleotides, the CDR3 is TGTGCCAGCAGCTTAGAGGTTAACACCGGGGAGCTGTTTTTT. Translating gives CASSLEVNTGELFF.

The chain joins TRBV5-8 to TRBJ2-3; D is possibly TRBD2 (7 bases). Germline-derived CDR1 and CDR2 are SGHTS and YDEGEE. CDR3 length: 17 amino acids. V lost 2 bases to trimming and J lost 1 base, with 17 bases between them. The CDR3 region is CASSFGVWEGGTDTQYF. CDR3 nucleotide sequence: TGTGCCAGCAGCTTCGGTGTTTGGGAGGGGGGCACAGATACGCAGTATTTT.

This clone was seen only once. This chain joins TRBV2 and TRBJ1-6; 9 bases map to TRBD1. Trimming removed 8 bases from V and 10 bases from J; junction bases left unmatched: 9. The CDR3 contains 14 residues. The V gene's germline CDR1 is SNHLY and CDR2 FYNNEI. CDR3 loop: CASCTGTGSSPLHF. The CDR3 region has the DNA TGTGCCAGCTGCACCGGGACAGGGTCCTCACCCCTCCACTTT.

This clone has more than one count but fewer than ten. J is TRBJ1-3 and V is TRBV9, with D perhaps matching TRBD1 (5 bases). With 0 bases removed from V and 3 bases from J, the gap between germline ends came to 13 bases. In germline, CDR1 is SGDLS, CDR2 YYNGEE. The CDR3 runs to 16 residues. The CDR3 loop reads CASSVATRTGGNTIYF. In DNA form, the CDR3 reads TGTGCCAGCAGCGTAGCTACCCGAACAGGTGGAAACACCATATATTTT.

The rearrangement links TRBV5-4 to TRBJ1-6; 8 nucleotides match TRBD1. This CDR3 has 12 residues. Germline CDR1 SGHNT, CDR2 YYREEE (reference sequence). J lost 10 bases, V lost 7 bases, and 4 bases had no gene match. In nucleotides, the CDR3 is TGTGCCAGCCAGACAGGGGAATCACCCCTCCACTTT. Amino acid sequence: CASQTGESPLHF.

This chain uses TRBV7-9 with TRBJ2-1; 11 positions match TRBD2. The CDR3 runs 15 residues. Germline CDR1 reads SEHNR; CDR2 reads FQNEAQ (reference sequence). V was pared by 3 bases and J by 5 bases, with 3 bases of the junction left unmatched. The DNA for the CDR3 is TGTGCCAGCAGCTTGGGACTAGCGGCTAACAATGAGCAGTTCTTC. This sequence encodes CASSLGLAANNEQFF.

The rearrangement links TRBV11-3 to TRBJ2-4; a weak D match, TRBD2 (6 bases). Trimming stripped 5 bases from V and 8 bases from J, with 13 bases between. CDR1 is SGHNT, CDR2 YENEEA, per germline. The CDR3 covers 13 residues. For the CDR3, the DNA is TGTGCCAGCAGCCCGGACGGAGGGGACATTCAGTACTTC. It encodes CASSPDGGDIQYF. The variable domain in full, with the rest retrieved from reference TRBV11-3 and TRBJ2-4, is EAGVVQSPRYKIIEKKQPVAFWCNPISGHNTLYWYLQNLGQGPELLIRYENEEAVDDSQLPKDRFSAERLKGVDSTLKIQPAELGDSAVYLCASSPDGGDIQYFGAGTRLSVL.

The V gene is TRBV19, the J gene TRBJ2-7; 10 bases are a match to TRBD2. The CDR3 contains 15 residues. The J segment lost 0 bases and the V segment lost 7 bases, leaving 6 bases of the junction unmatched. Germline V CDR1 and CDR2: LNHDA, SQIVND (reference sequence). CDR3 amino acids: CASTPSSGSSYEQYF. The CDR3 DNA reads as TGTGCCAGTACTCCTTCTAGCGGGAGCTCCTACGAGCAGTACTTC. The variable domain in full, completed from reference TRBV19 and TRBJ2-7, reads DGGITQSPKYLFRKEGQNVTLSCEQNLNHDAMYWYRQDPGQGLRLIYYSQIVNDFQKGDIAEGYSVSREKKESFPLTVTSAQKNPTAFYLCASTPSSGSSYEQYFGPGTRLTVT.

This clone was counted only a few times. The chain employs TRBV6-6 and TRBJ1-2, with unresolved D. The CDR3 spans 12 residues. Germline V gives CDR1 MNHNY, CDR2 SVGAGI (reference sequence). V was pared by 6 bases and J by 4 bases, with 9 bases between. CDR3 in DNA: TGTGCCAGCAGCCCGTCCCCCTATGGCTACACCTTC. This gives the protein CASSPSPYGYTF.

This clone was found a few times. V usage is TRBV30 and J usage is TRBJ2-6; TRBD2 aligns across 7 bases. Germline CDR1 reads GTSNPN; CDR2 reads SVGIG (reference sequence). The V gene end was trimmed by 2 bases and the J gene end by 4 bases; junction bases not matched to a gene: 5. This CDR3 spans 15 amino acids. As DNA, the CDR3 is TGTGCCTGGAGTATAGCGGGTGGCGGGGCCAACGTCCTGACTTTC. This translates into CAWSIAGGGANVLTF.

This clone was detected ten times or more. This chain connects TRBV5-4 to TRBJ2-1; TRBD1 agrees at 7 bases. Germline CDR1 and CDR2: SGHNT and YYREEE (reference sequence). The length of the CDR3 is 12 residues. The V and J ends lost 3 bases and 6 bases, in that order; junction bases with no gene match: 0. In DNA form, the CDR3 reads TGTGCCAGCAGCTGGGACAGCAATGAGCAGTTCTTC. Amino acids: CASSWDSNEQFF.

The J gene is TRBJ2-1, the V gene TRBV5-1; unclear D gene. The CDR3 length is 12 residues. V dropped 0 bases and J dropped 6 bases, with 4 bases sitting between them. Germline lookup yields CDR1 SGHRS and CDR2 YFSETQ. Written as DNA, the CDR3 is TGCGCCAGCAGCTTGGGTCTCAATGAGCAGTTCTTC. This gives the protein CASSLGLNEQFF.

This clone was seen only a few times. The rearrangement uses TRBV4-2 and TRBJ2-1; D might be TRBD1 (6 bases). Germline V gene data show CDR1 as LGHNA and CDR2 as YNFKEQ. The CDR3 extends over 17 amino acids. Between the trimmed V and J ends, which lost 0 bases and 4 bases, there was a span of 16 bases. The CDR3 DNA follows: TGTGCCAGCAGCCAAGATCAGGCAGGGGCTAGATACAATGAGCAGTTCTTC. Its protein product is CASSQDQAGARYNEQFF.

This clone showed up many times. Other DNA sequences in this specimen translate into the identical CDR3. The V call is TRBV11-2, the J call TRBJ2-7; D unresolved. CDR1 and CDR2 from the germline V gene are SGHAT and FQNNGV. Trimming took off 5 bases at V and 1 base at J, with 3 bases between the two ends. The CDR3 totals 11 residues. The CDR3 bases are TGTGCCAGCAGCCGTTCCTACGAGCAGTACTTC. It codes for CASSRSYEQYF.